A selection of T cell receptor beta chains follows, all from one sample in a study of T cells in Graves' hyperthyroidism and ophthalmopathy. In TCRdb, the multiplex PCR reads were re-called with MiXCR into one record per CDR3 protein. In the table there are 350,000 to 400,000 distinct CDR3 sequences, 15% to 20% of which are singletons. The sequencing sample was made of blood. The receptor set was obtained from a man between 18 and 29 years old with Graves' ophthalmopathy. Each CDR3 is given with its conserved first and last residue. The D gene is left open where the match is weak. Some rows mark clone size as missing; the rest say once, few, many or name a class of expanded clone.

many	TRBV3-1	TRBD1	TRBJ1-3	TGTGCCAGCTCGGGGACAGGGGGATTCAAAGCTGGAAACACCATATATTTT	CASSGTGGFKAGNTIYF
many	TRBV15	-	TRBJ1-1	TGTGCCACCAGCAGGGATCCCGGCCCTGAAGCTTTCTTT	CATSRDPGPEAFF
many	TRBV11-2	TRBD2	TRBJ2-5	TGTGCCAGCAGCTTGGGGCTACTAGCGGGGGGCAGGGGGGAGACCCAGTACTTC	CASSLGLLAGGRGETQYF
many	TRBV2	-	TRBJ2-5	TGTGCCAGCGCGTTAGACCCTTTGGGGACCCAGTACTTC	CASALDPLGTQYF
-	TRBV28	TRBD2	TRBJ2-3	TGTGCCAGCAGTTTAGGGGGACTAGCGGGGGGAATAGATACGCAGTATTTT	CASSLGGLAGGIDTQYF
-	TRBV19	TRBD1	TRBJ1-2	TGTGCCAGTAGTATAGTGGGGACAGGGTTTAACTATGGCCACACCTTC	CASSIVGTGFNYGHTF
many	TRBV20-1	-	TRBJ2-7	TGCAGTGCTAGAGATAGACAGCGCCTCTCCTACGAGCAGTACTTC	CSARDRQRLSYEQYF
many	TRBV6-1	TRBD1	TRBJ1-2	TGTGCCAGCAGCCCCGGGACAGATGGCTACACCTTC	CASSPGTDGYTF
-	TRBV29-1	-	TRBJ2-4	TGCAGCGTTGAAGAGCTAGCCAAAAACATTCAGTACTTC	CSVEELAKNIQYF
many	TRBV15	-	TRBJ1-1	TGTGCCACCAGCAGAGATCGGGTACTCACTGAAGCTTTCTTT	CATSRDRVLTEAFF
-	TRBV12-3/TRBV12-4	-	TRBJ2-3	TGTGCCAGCAGTTTATCACGGGGCCTCACAGATACGCAGTATTTT	CASSLSRGLTDTQYF
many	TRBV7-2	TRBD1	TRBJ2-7	TGTGCCAGCAGCTGGGGGACAGGGGCTGCTCTCTACGAGCAGTACTTC	CASSWGTGAALYEQYF
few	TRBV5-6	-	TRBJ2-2	TGTGCCAGCAGCTTGTACTGGGCCGGGGAGCTGTTTTTT	CASSLYWAGELFF
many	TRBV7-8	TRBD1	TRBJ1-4	TGTGCCAGCAGCTTAGGGACAGGGGCTGAAAAACTGTTTTTT	CASSLGTGAEKLFF
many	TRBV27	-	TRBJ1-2	TGTGCCAGCAGGCCCTCGGGACACAACTATGGCTACACCTTC	CASRPSGHNYGYTF